This T cell receptor (beta chain) was profiled in a study of blood T cell repertoires in COVID-19. Study-wide background: Sites in the United States, Italy and Spain provided acute and convalescent COVID-19 samples.

The CDR3 has 15 residues. V was clipped by 4 bases and J by 3 bases; unmatched bases: 5. Per germline, CDR1 SGHTA and CDR2 FQGNSA. Some clones are missing from TCRdb's copy, which holds only in-frame ones; the method was immunoSEQ multiplex PCR. The repertoire holds nearly 200,000 clones, with about 88% as singletons. Sequencing was performed on peripheral blood. This TCR derives from a woman aged 40 to 55 who had recovered from COVID-19. The chain joins TRBV7-2 to TRBJ2-2; the match to TRBD1 covers 7 bases. The CDR3 DNA sequence: TGTGCCAGCAGCTATCAGGGACAGTACACCGGGGAGCTGTTTTTT. Its translation is CASSYQGQYTGELFF.